Each of the 25 T cell receptor beta chains below was sequenced from the same sample in a study of radiation and T cells in renal cell carcinoma. The sample's time point: blood 4 weeks post-SBRT, at nephrectomy. The treatment is: 15 Gy SBRT to primary tumor, nephrectomy 4 weeks later. Sequencing was performed with immunoSEQ multiplex PCR; in TCRdb, only in-frame clones are kept and a portion is missing. This table has around 100,000 clones, around 83% appearing once. Sample: blood, taken from a patient whose treatment included radiotherapy and nephrectomy. All receptors derive from a man aged 55 to 70 with renal cell carcinoma.

The V and J genes are TRBV5-1 and TRBJ2-1; 13 bases map to TRBD2. The V segment lost 4 bases and the J segment 5 bases; nucleotides outside the gene matches: 6. This CDR3 comprises 16 residues. From germline, CDR1 is SGHRS and CDR2 YFSETQ. DNA for the CDR3: TGCGCCAGCAGCCCGACAGGACTAGCGGGAGACAATGAGCAGTTCTTC. It yields the protein CASSPTGLAGDNEQFF.

The CDR3 sequence is CASSRQGSNQPQHF. The CDR3 DNA reads as TGTGCCAGCAGTCGACAGGGGTCCAATCAGCCCCAGCATTTT. The V gene is TRBV6-6, the J gene TRBJ1-5; 8 nucleotides match TRBD1. This CDR3 is built from 14 residues. The V and J ends lost 5 bases and 3 bases, in that order; junction bases with no gene match: 3. CDR1 is MNHNY and CDR2 is SVGAGI in the germline V gene (reference sequence).

The chain recombines TRBV6-5 with TRBJ2-5, with 10 bases identical to TRBD2. Trimming cost V 6 bases and J 5 bases; bases outside gene matches: 9. Germline CDR1 MNHEY, CDR2 SVGAGI. The CDR3 has 15 residues. CDR3 in amino acids: CASRVIAGGGETQYF. Written as DNA, the CDR3 is TGTGCCAGCAGGGTCATAGCGGGAGGCGGGGAGACCCAGTACTTC.

The genes are TRBV5-1 and TRBJ2-5, with D perhaps matching TRBD2 (5 bases). The CDR3 sequence is 15 residues long. V was shortened by 0 bases and J by 5 bases, with 14 bases between the two germline ends. Germline V gene sequence: CDR1 SGHRS, CDR2 YFSETQ. CDR3 sequence reads: CASSLDPGSIETQYF. The CDR3 DNA follows: TGCGCCAGCAGCTTGGATCCGGGATCGATTGAGACCCAGTACTTC.

This chain joins TRBV5-5 and TRBJ2-3; 7 bases fit TRBD2. Germline CDR1 is SGHKS and CDR2 is YYEKEE (reference sequence). The CDR3 length is 16 residues. Trimming at V came to 2 bases and at J to 5 bases, leaving 11 bases not matched to a gene. In DNA, the CDR3 is TGTGCCAGCAGCTTTGGGGGAGCGGGGTCATTAGATACGCAGTATTTT. Its translation is CASSFGGAGSLDTQYF.

A note on this clone: Distinct nucleotide sequences in the sample also encode this CDR3. The rearrangement uses TRBV9 and TRBJ2-5; 15 nucleotides agree with TRBD2. CDR3 length equals 16 residues. Looked up from germline, CDR1 is SGDLS and CDR2 is YYNGEE. The junction had 6 bases not matched to a gene; V was cut back by 4 bases and J by 5 bases. The CDR3, as DNA: TGTGCCAGCAGCCCCCGGACTAGCGGGAGGGGGGAGACCCAGTACTTC. It translates to CASSPRTSGRGETQYF.

The chain recombines TRBV7-9 with TRBJ2-1; 9 bases align to TRBD2. Germline V gives CDR1 SEHNR, CDR2 FQNEAQ (reference sequence). The junction had 6 bases not matched to a gene; V was cut back by 5 bases and J by 4 bases. This CDR3 spans 15 amino acids. The CDR3 nucleotides are TGTGCCAGCAGCGGTAGCGGGAGATTATACAATGAGCAGTTCTTC. Encoded protein: CASSGSGRLYNEQFF.

This clone was observed a handful of times. The chain combines TRBV18 with TRBJ2-5; 7 bases line up with TRBD1. The length of the CDR3 is 15 residues. The germline CDR1 and CDR2 sequences are KGHSH and LQKENI. Trimming at V came to 3 bases and at J to 5 bases, leaving 9 bases not matched to a gene. CDR3 bases: TGTGCCAGCTCACCGTCGACAGGGTGGTCGGAGACCCAGTACTTC. This translates into CASSPSTGWSETQYF.

The gene calls are TRBV29-1 and TRBJ2-1, with a possible D match to TRBD1 (5 bases). Germline-derived CDR1 and CDR2 are SQVTM and ANQGSEA. The V gene lost 2 bases and the J gene lost 4 bases, with 9 bases spanning the gap. The CDR3 is made up of 13 amino acids. The CDR3 here is CSVESPGYNEQFF. The CDR3 DNA reads TGCAGCGTTGAATCCCCAGGGTACAATGAGCAGTTCTTC.

This chain joins TRBV16 and TRBJ1-1; D may be TRBD1 (5 bases). The CDR3 length is 14 residues. Deletions cut 4 bases from V and 5 bases from J, with 14 bases between. Germline CDR1 reads KGHSY; CDR2 reads FQNENV. CDR3 region: CASSPQGVGTEAFF. CDR3 sequence (DNA): TGTGCCAGCAGCCCTCAGGGTGTGGGGACTGAAGCTTTCTTT.

The chain recombines TRBV11-2 with TRBJ2-7; D is undetermined. The CDR3 has 13 amino acids. Germline V CDR1 and CDR2: SGHAT, FQNNGV. V lost 4 bases and J lost 3, with 10 bases in between. In DNA form, the CDR3 reads TGTGCCAGCAGCTCACATAGAGTCTACGAGCAGTACTTC. It is translated as CASSSHRVYEQYF.

The rearrangement uses TRBV5-6 and TRBJ1-6; 7 nucleotides agree with TRBD1. CDR1 SGHDT and CDR2 YYEEEE come from the germline V gene. CDR3 length equals 15 residues. Trimming cost V 4 bases and J 8 bases; bases outside gene matches: 9. CDR3 nucleotides: TGTGCCAGCAGCGGCCGACGGACAGGATATTCACCCCTCCACTTT. Translation: CASSGRRTGYSPLHF.

This clone appeared once. The V gene is TRBV28, the J gene TRBJ2-7; 12 bases are a match to TRBD2. From germline, CDR1 is MDHEN and CDR2 SYDVKM. Trimming cost V 4 bases and J 2 bases; bases outside gene matches: 12. The length of the CDR3 is 18 residues. CDR3 nucleotide sequence: TGTGCCAGCAGTTCCTCTCTCTGGACTAGCGGGATCCCCTACGAGCAGTACTTC. The encoded protein is CASSSSLWTSGIPYEQYF.

The chain couples TRBV5-1 to TRBJ2-2; D remains unclear. The CDR3 runs 15 residues. In germline, CDR1 is SGHRS, CDR2 YFSETQ. Trimming pared 4 bases from V and 2 bases from J, leaving 12 bases between. CDR3 DNA sequence: TGCGCCAGCAGCCAATCGGGTGGCAACACCGGGGAGCTGTTTTTT. Its translation: CASSQSGGNTGELFF. Filled out from reference TRBV5-1 and TRBJ2-2, the complete variable domain reads KAGVTQTPRYLIKTRGQQVTLSCSPISGHRSVSWYQQTPGQGLQFLFEYFSETQRNKGNFPGRFSGRQFSNSRSEMNVSTLELGDSALYLCASSQSGGNTGELFFGEGSRLTVL.

The rearrangement links TRBV4-2 to TRBJ1-2, with D unclear. Trimming shortened V by 1 base and J by 4 bases, and 10 bases separated the two germline ends. Germline V CDR1 and CDR2: LGHNA, YNFKEQ. The CDR3 runs 14 residues. Here the CDR3 DNA reads TGTGCCAGCAGCCAAGCCTTACAGTTCTATGGCTACACCTTC. Residues: CASSQALQFYGYTF.

The J gene is TRBJ1-1, the V gene TRBV7-2, with D possibly TRBD1 on 5 matching bases. Germline V gene data show CDR1 as SGHTA and CDR2 as FQGNSA. The length of the CDR3 is 15 residues. Trimming cost V 0 bases and J 7 bases, with 15 bases left between them. CDR3 amino acids: CASSLAGGRVNEAFF. Here the CDR3 DNA reads TGTGCCAGCAGCTTAGCGGGGGGACGCGTGAATGAAGCTTTCTTT. The variable domain in full, completed from reference TRBV7-2 and TRBJ1-1, reads GAGVSQSPSNKVTEKGKDVELRCDPISGHTALYWYRQSLGQGLEFLIYFQGNSAPDKSGLPSDRFSAERTGGSVSTLTIQRTQQEDSAVYLCASSLAGGRVNEAFFGQGTRLTVV.

About this clone: Compared with germline, one end of the junction differs, possibly owing to a read error. The chain uses TRBV14 and TRBJ2-1; D is uncertain. CDR3 length equals 12 residues. Looked up from germline, CDR1 is SGHDN and CDR2 is FVKESK. The CDR3 DNA sequence: TGTGCCAGCAGCCAAGTCTACCATGAGCAGTTCTTC. Encoded protein: CASSQVYHEQFF. The full variable domain, rest sourced from reference TRBV14 and TRBJ2-1, is EAGVTQFPSHSVIEKGQTVTLRCDPISGHDNLYWYRRVMGKEIKFLLHFVKESKQDESGMPNNRFLAERTGGTYSTLKVQPAELEDSGVYFCASSQVYHEQFFGPGTRLTVL.

This chain uses TRBV27 with TRBJ1-1; TRBD1 aligns across 7 bases. This CDR3 is built from 20 residues. Germline-derived CDR1 and CDR2 are MNHEY and SMNVEV (reference sequence). V gave up 8 bases and J gave up 1 base; unmatched junction bases: 25. CDR3 DNA: TGTGCCAGCGTTCCCAGAGACAGGGATCGGCTTGCGGTAAGGAACACTGAAGCTTTCTTT. It yields the protein CASVPRDRDRLAVRNTEAFF.

The chain carries TRBV6-5 and TRBJ2-5, with 7 positions matching TRBD1. TRBJ2-7 explains the end of the DNA better; the J call may be wrong. The germline V gene has CDR1 MNHEY and CDR2 SVGAGI. The CDR3 covers 14 residues. The CDR3 loop reads CASSKTGQSYEQYF. The CDR3 DNA reads as TGTGCCAGCAGTAAGACAGGGCAATCCTACGAGCAGTACTTC.

The CDR3 region is CASSLSRQADYGYTF. The CDR3 DNA sequence: TGTGCCAGCAGCCTTTCCCGACAGGCCGACTATGGCTACACCTTC. The chain combines TRBV7-2 with TRBJ1-2; TRBD1 is a possible D gene (6 bases). This CDR3 is 15 amino acids long. The germline V and J ends were trimmed by 5 bases and 3 bases, with 16 bases remaining between them. CDR1 and CDR2 (germline): SGHTA, FQGNSA.

This chain connects TRBV5-1 to TRBJ2-5; D remains ambiguous. The germline gives CDR1 SGHRS, CDR2 YFSETQ. V lost 4 bases, J lost 1 base, and 2 bases lay in between. The CDR3 runs 11 residues. The CDR3 nucleotides are TGCGCCAGCAGCGGCCAAGAGACCCAGTACTTC. This sequence encodes CASSGQETQYF.

In its sample, this clone ranks as medium-sized. The V and J genes are TRBV4-3 and TRBJ1-3, with D perhaps TRBD1 (6 bases). Germline CDR1 is LGHNA and CDR2 is YSLEER. This CDR3 comprises 16 residues. The V and J ends lost 1 base and 4 bases respectively, with 14 bases between them. The CDR3, as DNA: TGCGCCAGCAGCCAAGTGGGGGCCTGGGGAGGAAACACCATATATTTT. Its protein is CASSQVGAWGGNTIYF.

As DNA, the CDR3 is TGTGCCAGCAGTGAAGCTGGGACTAGCTTCACCAATGAGCAGTTCTTC. This translates into CASSEAGTSFTNEQFF. The chain employs TRBV2 and TRBJ2-1, with 9 bases lining up with TRBD2. Trimming at V came to 0 bases and at J to 6 bases, leaving 6 bases not matched to a gene. The germline V gene has CDR1 SNHLY and CDR2 FYNNEI. CDR3 length: 16 residues. Filled out from reference TRBV2 and TRBJ2-1, the complete variable domain reads EPEVTQTPSHQVTQMGQEVILRCVPISNHLYFYWYRQILGQKVEFLVSFYNNEISEKSEIFDDQFSVERPDGSNFTLKIRSTKLEDSAMYFCASSEAGTSFTNEQFFGPGTRLTVL.

The J gene is TRBJ1-5, the V gene TRBV28; D is unclear. The germline V gene encodes CDR1 MDHEN and CDR2 SYDVKM. Trimming pared 10 bases from V and 2 bases from J, leaving 24 bases between. The CDR3 consists of 17 residues. In DNA, the CDR3 is TGTGCCACCTCCCCACCGGGCCCCTATAGGGGCAATCAGCCCCAGCATTTT. This translates into CATSPPGPYRGNQPQHF. The full variable domain, rest sourced from reference TRBV28 and TRBJ1-5, is DVKVTQSSRYLVKRTGEKVFLECVQDMDHENMFWYRQDPGLGLRLIYFSYDVKMKEKGDIPEGYSVSREKKERFSLILESASTNQTSMYLCATSPPGPYRGNQPQHFGDGTRLSIL.

This sequence joins TRBV7-2 and TRBJ1-5, with D possibly being TRBD1 (6 bases). Trimming left V 3 bases short and J 2 bases short, with 17 bases between. CDR3 length: 17 amino acids. Germline CDR1 and CDR2: SGHTA and FQGNSA. CDR3 nucleotide sequence: TGTGCCAGCAGCTTTGGACCGGGGGCGGGGGGCAATCAGCCCCAGCATTTT. It specifies CASSFGPGAGGNQPQHF.